This TCR beta chain was profiled in a study of T cell responses to AZD1222 COVID-19 vaccine. The CDR3 length is 15 residues. The germline V gene encodes CDR1 ENHRY and CDR2 SYGVKD. With V trimmed by 6 bases and J by 1 base, 3 bases remained unmatched. The data were produced by immunoSEQ multiplex PCR, yet TCRdb's version contains in-frame clones alone and is incomplete. This table holds over 90,000 clones, 80% to 90% found once. Sequenced material: peripheral blood, taken on day 0 of AZD1222 vaccination. The clonotype was recovered from an adult in good health. The V gene is TRBV10-3, the J gene TRBJ2-2; 9 nucleotides match TRBD2. The CDR3 spells CAISPSGVNTGELFF. In DNA, the CDR3 is TGTGCCATCAGCCCTAGCGGGGTGAACACCGGGGAGCTGTTTTTT.